The 18 T cell receptor beta chains listed next were all sequenced from one sample in a study of response to subunit inactivated influenza vaccine (dated by TCRdb to 2017 to 2018). Receptor libraries were prepared by RT-PCR. Data came from an Illumina HiSeq 2500. TCRdb reprocessed the public reads (quality trimming at Q25 with fastp, clone calling with MiXCR) and kept in-frame beta chains. Rows with a matching CDR3 protein are joined into one entry that keeps the most common DNA and genes. The sample table shows 650,000 to 800,000 distinct CDR3 sequences, and around 18% are seen once. The ten largest clonotypes hold 11% of the sample. The starting material was PBMCs from blood, obtained 4 to 6 days after vaccination. All receptors come from a man aged 50 to 60 who received an inactivated influenza vaccine. Donor details come from another sample of the same person, matched by shared clones.

This clonotype was observed a handful of times. The genes are TRBV7-8 and TRBJ2-5; 8 bases are shared with TRBD1. CDR1 and CDR2 from the germline V gene are SGHVS and FQNEAQ. With 5 bases clipped from V and 5 bases from J, the junction kept 7 bases outside the gene matches. The CDR3 totals 14 residues. CDR3 loop: CASSTQGARETQYF. In DNA, the CDR3 is TGTGCCAGCAGCACCCAGGGGGCTAGGGAGACCCAGTACTTC.

The chain carries TRBV28 and TRBJ2-3; 7 nucleotides line up with TRBD1. Per the germline V gene, CDR1 is MDHEN and CDR2 is SYDVKM. V lost 6 bases and J lost 4; bases outside the gene matches: 7. There are 14 residues in the CDR3. The CDR3 spells CASRATGVADTQYF. DNA for the CDR3: TGTGCCAGCAGGGCCACAGGGGTGGCAGATACGCAGTATTTT.

The CDR3 DNA reads TGTGCCTGGAGTGTGAACAGGGTATGGATGTTGGCCGGGGAGCTGTTTTTT. Protein: CAWSVNRVWMLAGELFF. The V call is TRBV30, the J call TRBJ2-2; maybe TRBD1 (6 bases). The CDR3 runs 17 residues. V gave up 0 bases and J gave up 6 bases, with 20 bases separating them. Germline V gene data show CDR1 as GTSNPN and CDR2 as SVGIG (reference sequence). The variable domain in full, completed from reference TRBV30 and TRBJ2-2, reads SQTIHQWPATLVQPVGSPLSLECTVEGTSNPNLYWYRQAAGRGLQLLFYSVGIGQISSEVPQNLSASRPQDRQFILSSKKLLLSDSGFYLCAWSVNRVWMLAGELFFGEGSRLTVL.

The chain carries TRBV12-3 or TRBV12-4 and TRBJ1-6; D not resolved. The CDR3 has 14 residues. Trimming took off 3 bases at V and 5 bases at J, with 8 bases between the two ends. Here the CDR3 DNA reads TGTGCCAGCAGTTTTTTGCAAGATAATTCACCCCTCCACTTT. Translation: CASSFLQDNSPLHF.

This clonotype was detected a few times. The gene calls are TRBV12-3 or TRBV12-4 and TRBJ1-4; a weak D match, TRBD1 (5 bases). The CDR3 has 16 residues. The V gene lost 5 bases and the J gene lost 4 bases, with 17 bases spanning the gap. CDR3 nucleotides: TGTGCCAGCAGTACAGGTTTATCTAGGAGTAATGAAAAACTGTTTTTT. This translates into CASSTGLSRSNEKLFF.

The chain links TRBV4-1 to TRBJ2-7; D is possibly TRBD2 (6 bases). Trimming shortened V by 1 base and J by 3 bases, and 10 bases separated the two germline ends. This CDR3 region has 14 residues. Germline CDR1 reads MGHRA; CDR2 reads YSYEKL. CDR3 sequence (DNA): TGCGCCAGCAGCCAAGGGGACTTGGGCTACGAGCAGTACTTC. Protein sequence: CASSQGDLGYEQYF.

This clonotype was counted between two and nine times. The J gene is TRBJ2-4, the V gene TRBV13, with D possibly TRBD2 on 6 matching bases. Trimming pared 5 bases from V and 3 bases from J, leaving 11 bases between. CDR1 is PRHDT and CDR2 is FYEKMQ in the germline V gene (reference sequence). The length of the CDR3 is 14 residues. The CDR3 nucleotides are TGTGCCAGCAGCAATCCGCGGGGCAAAAACATTCAGTACTTC. It yields the protein CASSNPRGKNIQYF.

V and J are TRBV20-1 and TRBJ2-5; tentative D call: TRBD1 (6 bases). The CDR3 is 13 residues long. Trimming stripped 4 bases from V and 5 bases from J, with 14 bases between. The germline CDR1 and CDR2 sequences are DFQATT and SNEGSKA (reference sequence). The CDR3: CSATFGGWETQYF. In DNA, the CDR3 is TGCAGTGCTACATTTGGGGGCTGGGAGACCCAGTACTTC.

This clonotype was counted a few times. The genes are TRBV7-2 and TRBJ2-7; 7 nucleotides match TRBD2. This CDR3 contains 16 residues. Germline V gene sequence: CDR1 SGHTA, CDR2 FQGNSA. V was pared by 4 bases and J by 5 bases, with 14 bases of the junction left unmatched. CDR3 coding DNA: TGTGCCAGCAGCTCCGATACGGGACTAAGCCTACACGAGCAGTACTTC. Translated, it gives CASSSDTGLSLHEQYF. Complete variable domain (other parts from reference TRBV7-2 and TRBJ2-7): GAGVSQSPSNKVTEKGKDVELRCDPISGHTALYWYRQSLGQGLEFLIYFQGNSAPDKSGLPSDRFSAERTGGSVSTLTIQRTQQEDSAVYLCASSSDTGLSLHEQYFGPGTRLTVT.

The gene calls are TRBV6-2 or TRBV6-3 and TRBJ1-1, with a weak D call TRBD1 (5 bases). This CDR3 region has 18 residues. Germline CDR1 reads MNHEY; CDR2 reads SVGEGT. V lost 3 bases, J lost 1 base, and 21 bases lay in between. CDR3 in DNA: TGTGCCAGCAGTTATTCTAGGTGGAGGGGATCGGAGAACACTGAAGCTTTCTTT. It translates to CASSYSRWRGSENTEAFF.

This clonotype was recorded a few times. This sequence joins TRBV10-3 and TRBJ2-7; perhaps TRBD2 as D (5 bases). V lost 1 base and J lost 1, with 20 bases in between. Germline lookup yields CDR1 ENHRY and CDR2 SYGVKD. The length of the CDR3 is 18 residues. The CDR3 region has the DNA TGTGCCATCAGTGAGTTTACCACTAGAGGACGGCTGTCCTACGAGCAGTACTTC. Encoded protein: CAISEFTTRGRLSYEQYF.

The chain links TRBV6-1 to TRBJ1-5; D remains ambiguous. There are 15 residues in the CDR3. Germline assignment: CDR1 MNHNS and CDR2 SASEGT. V lost 4 bases and J lost 2, with 12 bases in between. The CDR3 loop reads CASSATSMGNQPQHF. The DNA of the CDR3 is TGTGCCAGCAGTGCGACCTCCATGGGCAATCAGCCCCAGCATTTT.

This clonotype was detected only a few times. The J gene is TRBJ2-1, the V gene TRBV4-3; tentative D call: TRBD2 (5 bases). Per the germline V gene, CDR1 is LGHNA and CDR2 is YSLEER. The V end lost 0 bases, the J end lost 3 bases, and 9 bases lay between the germline ends. This CDR3 is 15 amino acids long. The CDR3 bases are TGCGCCAGCAGCCAAGAGGCTAGCAGCTACAATGAGCAGTTCTTC. Translated, it gives CASSQEASSYNEQFF.

This chain connects TRBV20-1 to TRBJ2-3, with 10 bases lining up with TRBD2. CDR1 is DFQATT and CDR2 is SNEGSKA in the germline V gene (reference sequence). V shed 8 bases and J 4 bases; nucleotides not matched to a gene: 9. The CDR3 is made up of 14 amino acids. The CDR3 sequence is CSCCPSGGADTQYF. The CDR3 coding sequence is TGCAGTTGCTGTCCTAGCGGGGGAGCAGATACGCAGTATTTT.

The chain employs TRBV20-1 and TRBJ2-5; D tentatively reads TRBD1 or TRBD2 (5 bases each). The germline V gene encodes CDR1 DFQATT and CDR2 SNEGSKA (reference sequence). The V end was cut by 0 bases, the J end by 6 bases, with 14 bases between. The CDR3 loop spans 14 amino acids. This CDR3 is CSARDHQGVKTQYF. DNA for the CDR3: TGCAGTGCTAGAGATCATCAGGGAGTAAAGACCCAGTACTTC.

With regard to this clonotype: At one of its ends the junction is not consistent with the germline gene, which may arise from a read error. The CDR3 bases are TGCAGTGCTAGAGATTCGACAGGGGGTAAGAATGAGCAGGTCTTC. Its translation: CSARDSTGGKNEQVF. The rearrangement joins TRBV20-1 to TRBJ2-1; 9 nucleotides line up with TRBD1. The CDR3 extends over 15 amino acids. Germline V gives CDR1 DFQATT, CDR2 SNEGSKA (reference sequence).

The V call is TRBV5-5, the J call TRBJ1-3; 8 positions agree with TRBD1. Germline assignment: CDR1 SGHKS and CDR2 YYEKEE (reference sequence). V shed 0 bases and J 0 bases; nucleotides not matched to a gene: 5. The CDR3 length is 17 residues. The DNA for the CDR3 is TGTGCCAGCAGCTTGGGGCAGGGGGCCTACTCTGGAAACACCATATATTTT. This translates into CASSLGQGAYSGNTIYF.

This clonotype was found a few times. The chain carries TRBV20-1 and TRBJ2-7, with D perhaps matching TRBD2 (6 bases). The CDR3 runs 14 residues. Germline lookup yields CDR1 DFQATT and CDR2 SNEGSKA (reference sequence). Trimming took off 5 bases at V and 1 base at J, with 15 bases between the two ends. CDR3 DNA sequence: TGCAGTGCTGGTTCAGGGACTGTATCCTACGAGCAGTACTTC. Its translation: CSAGSGTVSYEQYF.